This TCR beta chain stems from a study of T cell repertoires in cytomegalovirus infection. In regard to this clonotype: The antigen remains undetermined.

V was pared by 0 bases and J by 5 bases, with 10 bases of the junction left unmatched. Germline V CDR1 and CDR2: LGHNA, YSLEER. This CDR3 is 17 amino acids long. TCRdb itself ran the reads through MiXCR, one entry per CDR3 protein. The top ten clones hold almost 25% of a sample with around 200,000 distinct CDR3 sequences, 15% to 20% of them seen once. Regarding the study as a whole: The ex vivo response was dominated by HLA-C-restricted CMV-specific TCR beta clonotypes. The study identified carriers of CMV plus the relevant HLA from cumulative public TCR beta family frequency.

Sequencing was done on a sample of CD8+ T cells from PBMCs. V and J are TRBV4-3 and TRBJ2-7; the match to TRBD1 covers 10 bases. This clonotype originated in a human donor in good health (CMV status not recorded). Some clones in this sample may be carry-over from other donors' samples. CDR3 in amino acids: CASSQDYPGQGSHEQYF. DNA for the CDR3: TGCGCCAGCAGCCAAGATTACCCGGGACAGGGGTCCCACGAGCAGTACTTC.